These 31 T cell receptor beta chains were all obtained from the same sample, sequenced in a study of shared clonotypes between healthy human individuals. Repertoires were generated with immunoSEQ multiplex PCR, while TCRdb's copy carries only in-frame clones and drops some. The repertoire holds more than 850,000 clones, with more than 75% as singletons. The material sequenced was memory CD4+ T cells from PBMCs. Subset in this sample: CD45RA-negative fraction. These TCRs come from a man younger than 35 in good health. Some clones in this sample may be carry-over from other donors' samples.

J is TRBJ2-2 and V is TRBV2, with 11 bases that match TRBD2. Trimming removed 4 bases from V and 7 bases from J; junction bases left unmatched: 8. The CDR3 is 16 residues long. Germline V gene lookup returns CDR1 SNHLY and CDR2 FYNNEI. CDR3 protein: CASSGLAGGGGGELFF. CDR3 nucleotide sequence: TGTGCCAGCAGTGGTTTAGCGGGAGGGGGCGGCGGGGAGCTGTTTTTT.

There are a few counts of this clone. V and J are TRBV7-2 and TRBJ1-3; D is unclear. Germline CDR1 reads SGHTA; CDR2 reads FQGNSA. Trimming removed 1 base from V and 4 bases from J, with 5 bases in between. The CDR3 loop spans 13 amino acids. As DNA, the CDR3 is TGTGCCAGCAGCTTAGGAATCGGAAACACCATATATTTT. Translating it yields CASSLGIGNTIYF.

V and J are TRBV2 and TRBJ2-3; 7 bases fit TRBD2. The CDR3 covers 13 residues. CDR1 is SNHLY, CDR2 FYNNEI, per germline. J was trimmed by 5 bases and V by 7 bases; bases with no gene match: 6. CDR3 nucleotides: TGTGCCAGCACAGCGGGGCTGGGAGATACGCAGTATTTT. Protein product: CASTAGLGDTQYF.

Worth noting for this clone: Other DNA sequences in this sample translate to the same CDR3. The chain combines TRBV19 with TRBJ2-7; 9 bases map to TRBD1. The CDR3 spans 15 residues. Germline assignment: CDR1 LNHDA and CDR2 SQIVND (reference sequence). The V segment lost 2 bases and the J segment 2 bases; nucleotides outside the gene matches: 4. CDR3 nucleotide sequence: TGTGCCAGTAGTATATCGGGACAGGGAACCTACGAGCAGTACTTC. As protein: CASSISGQGTYEQYF.

Worth noting for this clone: The sample holds other DNA sequences that translate to the same CDR3. The chain uses TRBV7-2 and TRBJ2-1; D call uncertain. Trimming cost V 0 bases and J 4 bases, with 1 base left between them. Per germline, CDR1 SGHTA and CDR2 FQGNSA. This CDR3 region has 12 residues. The CDR3 spells CASSLAYNEQFF. CDR3 in DNA: TGTGCCAGCAGCTTAGCGTACAATGAGCAGTTCTTC.

Concerning this clone: This specimen includes other DNA sequences encoding the same CDR3. DNA of the CDR3: TGTGCCAGCAGCCAAGAACGGACCTCTGGAAACACCATATATTTT. Protein product: CASSQERTSGNTIYF. The chain links TRBV4-2 to TRBJ1-3; D is ambiguous. The germline V and J ends were trimmed by 0 bases and 0 bases, with 6 bases remaining between them. The CDR3 sequence is 15 residues long. The germline V gene has CDR1 LGHNA and CDR2 YNFKEQ.

The rearrangement joins TRBV6-5 to TRBJ2-5; the match to TRBD2 covers 9 bases. Germline assignment: CDR1 MNHEY and CDR2 SVGAGI. CDR3 length: 14 amino acids. The J segment lost 4 bases and the V segment lost 7 bases, leaving 7 bases of the junction unmatched. For the CDR3, the DNA is TGTGCCAGCAACTTAGCGGGAGCGGGAGAGACCCAGTACTTC. Translated: CASNLAGAGETQYF.

The V and J genes are TRBV11-3 and TRBJ1-1; D gene uncertain. The CDR3 is made up of 13 amino acids. Trimming stripped 5 bases from V and 1 base from J, with 8 bases between. Per the germline V gene, CDR1 is SGHNT and CDR2 is YENEEA. CDR3 bases: TGTGCCAGCAGCACGAATCAGAACACTGAAGCTTTCTTT. It encodes CASSTNQNTEAFF.

This sequence joins TRBV5-1 and TRBJ2-3; D gene unclear. Germline V lookup: CDR1 SGHRS, CDR2 YFSETQ. This CDR3 is 13 amino acids long. The V end lost 2 bases, the J end lost 4 bases, and 8 bases lay between the germline ends. Written as DNA, the CDR3 is TGCGCCAGCAGCTTTTACCTAGCAGATACGCAGTATTTT. Amino acid sequence: CASSFYLADTQYF.

The genes are TRBV27 and TRBJ1-2; TRBD1 aligns across 7 bases. V trimming: 4 bases; J trimming: 3 bases; junction bases outside the gene matches: 5. Germline V CDR1 and CDR2: MNHEY, SMNVEV (reference sequence). The CDR3 spans 14 residues. The DNA for the CDR3 is TGTGCCAGCAGTTCGGGAGGGGGCTACTATGGCTACACCTTC. Translated: CASSSGGGYYGYTF.

The chain is built from TRBV10-3 and TRBJ2-7, with 8 nucleotides matching TRBD1. Germline trimming cut 4 bases from V and 5 bases from J; bases unmatched to any gene: 7. CDR1 and CDR2 (germline): ENHRY, SYGVKD. This CDR3 contains 14 residues. The CDR3 DNA reads TGTGCCATCAGTGGACAGGGGCGAACCAACGAGCAGTACTTC. Its translation: CAISGQGRTNEQYF.

The rearrangement joins TRBV5-5 to TRBJ1-2; 7 bases are a match to TRBD1. The junction had 7 bases not matched to a gene; V was cut back by 3 bases and J by 5 bases. The CDR3 is made up of 14 amino acids. CDR1 is SGHKS and CDR2 is YYEKEE in the germline V gene (reference sequence). DNA of the CDR3: TGTGCCAGCAGCTCAGGGGGTTCCAGGTATGGCTACACCTTC. Protein: CASSSGGSRYGYTF.

This sequence joins TRBV18 and TRBJ1-5; weak D call: TRBD1 (5 bases). The V end was cut by 5 bases, the J end by 1 base, with 9 bases between. This CDR3 is built from 14 residues. Germline-derived CDR1 and CDR2 are KGHSH and LQKENI. This CDR3 reads CASSSGPSNQPQHF. CDR3 bases: TGTGCCAGCTCATCAGGGCCGAGCAATCAGCCCCAGCATTTT.

The table lists this clone with a few counts. This chain joins TRBV5-1 and TRBJ2-3; D remains ambiguous. V shed 0 bases and J shed 3 bases, with 17 bases lying between them. CDR3 length: 17 amino acids. The germline CDR1 and CDR2 sequences are SGHRS and YFSETQ. CDR3 DNA: TGCGCCAGCAGCTTGGGGAGCCGGGTGTGGAAAACAGATACGCAGTATTTT. This encodes CASSLGSRVWKTDTQYF. The variable domain in full, completed from reference TRBV5-1 and TRBJ2-3, reads KAGVTQTPRYLIKTRGQQVTLSCSPISGHRSVSWYQQTPGQGLQFLFEYFSETQRNKGNFPGRFSGRQFSNSRSEMNVSTLELGDSALYLCASSLGSRVWKTDTQYFGPGTRLTVL.

The chain has TRBV19 and TRBJ2-6; D may correspond to TRBD1 or TRBD2 (6 bases each). The CDR3 length is 19 residues. CDR1 and CDR2 (germline): LNHDA, SQIVND (reference sequence). Trimming pared 4 bases from V and 1 base from J, leaving 20 bases between. The CDR3 reads CASSRSGASSRSGANVLTF. The CDR3 nucleotides read TGTGCCAGTAGTAGGTCGGGGGCGTCTAGCCGTTCTGGGGCCAACGTCCTGACTTTC. The full variable domain, rest sourced from reference TRBV19 and TRBJ2-6, is DGGITQSPKYLFRKEGQNVTLSCEQNLNHDAMYWYRQDPGQGLRLIYYSQIVNDFQKGDIAEGYSVSREKKESFPLTVTSAQKNPTAFYLCASSRSGASSRSGANVLTFGAGSRLTVL.

This clone was seen only once. The V gene is TRBV5-1, the J gene TRBJ2-7, with 8 bases matching TRBD1. Germline CDR1 reads SGHRS; CDR2 reads YFSETQ. This CDR3 contains 18 residues. V dropped 3 bases and J dropped 1; count of bases not matched to a gene: 15. The CDR3 protein is CASSSNHLTGGLSYEQYF. The CDR3 region has the DNA TGCGCCAGCAGCTCCAACCACCTCACAGGGGGTCTTTCCTACGAGCAGTACTTC.

There are a few counts of this clone. The V call is TRBV7-9, the J call TRBJ2-7, with a weak D call TRBD1 (5 bases). The germline V and J ends were trimmed by 3 bases and 4 bases, with 7 bases remaining between them. Germline V gives CDR1 SEHNR, CDR2 FQNEAQ (reference sequence). The CDR3 loop spans 12 amino acids. The CDR3 sequence: CASSFAGYEQYF. Written as DNA, the CDR3 is TGTGCCAGCAGCTTTGCAGGGTACGAGCAGTACTTC. The entire variable domain, with the rest obtained from reference TRBV7-9 and TRBJ2-7, is as follows: DTGVSQNPRHKITKRGQNVTFRCDPISEHNRLYWYRQTLGQGPEFLTYFQNEAQLEKSRLLSDRFSAERPKGSFSTLEIQRTEQGDSAMYLCASSFAGYEQYFGPGTRLTVT.

The rearrangement links TRBV9 to TRBJ2-7; TRBD1 is a possible D gene (6 bases). Germline V lookup: CDR1 SGDLS, CDR2 YYNGEE. The CDR3 sequence is 14 residues long. V was cut by 3 bases and J by 3 bases, with 13 bases left in between. CDR3 in DNA: TGTGCCAGCAGCGGGGATCCAGGGGACTACGAGCAGTACTTC. It is translated as CASSGDPGDYEQYF.

This chain connects TRBV5-1 to TRBJ2-5, with D possibly being TRBD1 or TRBD2 (5 bases each). V lost 5 bases and J lost 4, with 12 bases in between. This CDR3 spans 13 amino acids. Looked up from germline, CDR1 is SGHRS and CDR2 is YFSETQ. DNA of the CDR3: TGCGCCAGCAGGAGCGGCAGGGTAGAGACCCAGTACTTC. It specifies CASRSGRVETQYF.

The genes are TRBV5-1 and TRBJ2-1; D gene unclear. The CDR3 contains 14 residues. Per the germline V gene, CDR1 is SGHRS and CDR2 is YFSETQ. Trimming cost V 0 bases and J 5 bases, with 9 bases left between them. DNA for the CDR3: TGCGCCAGCAGCTTGGGGACGGGCGACAATGAGCAGTTCTTC. This codes for CASSLGTGDNEQFF.

V usage is TRBV9 and J usage is TRBJ1-2; D is unresolved. The CDR3 has 13 residues. Germline V gene sequence: CDR1 SGDLS, CDR2 YYNGEE. V was shortened by 4 bases and J by 0 bases, with 7 bases between the two germline ends. CDR3 protein: CASSLQANYGYTF. For the CDR3, the DNA is TGTGCCAGCAGCTTACAAGCTAACTATGGCTACACCTTC.

V usage is TRBV14 and J usage is TRBJ1-1; D is unclear. The V gene lost 0 bases and the J gene lost 0 bases, with 11 bases spanning the gap. The CDR3 runs 16 residues. From germline, CDR1 is SGHDN and CDR2 FVKESK. The DNA for the CDR3 is TGTGCCAGCAGCCAAGATATTGGCAGCCTGAACACTGAAGCTTTCTTT. It codes for CASSQDIGSLNTEAFF.

This chain connects TRBV5-1 to TRBJ2-7, with D perhaps TRBD2 (7 bases). The CDR3 runs to 13 residues. The germline gives CDR1 SGHRS, CDR2 YFSETQ. Between the trimmed V and J ends, which lost 4 bases and 5 bases, there was a span of 13 bases. This chain's CDR3 is CASSPEGGNEQYF. The CDR3 nucleotides read TGCGCCAGCAGCCCTGAGGGGGGGAACGAGCAGTACTTC.

Only a few counts were recorded for this clone. The chain has TRBV6-1 and TRBJ1-1; 8 positions agree with TRBD1. This CDR3 comprises 15 residues. V lost 8 bases, J lost 5 bases, and 13 bases stayed unmatched. From germline, CDR1 is MNHNS and CDR2 SASEGT. The CDR3 nucleotides read TGTGCCAGCCATAACGGACGGACAGGGTGGACTGAAGCTTTCTTT. It codes for CASHNGRTGWTEAFF.

This chain connects TRBV14 to TRBJ2-5; TRBD2 might be the D (5 bases). Per germline, CDR1 SGHDN and CDR2 FVKESK. The CDR3 has 15 residues. V lost 0 bases, J lost 5 bases, and 13 bases lay in between. The CDR3 DNA reads as TGTGCCAGCAGCCAAGATTACAGAAAGCGGGAGACCCAGTACTTC. Its protein product is CASSQDYRKRETQYF.

V is TRBV7-2 and J is TRBJ2-1, with 13 bases matching TRBD2. The CDR3 runs to 16 residues. The V gene's germline CDR1 is SGHTA and CDR2 FQGNSA. V lost 4 bases, J lost 7 bases, and 7 bases stayed unmatched. CDR3 protein: CASSSDGLAGVNEQFF. The DNA of the CDR3 is TGTGCCAGCAGCTCCGACGGACTAGCGGGAGTGAATGAGCAGTTCTTC.

The rearrangement links TRBV30 to TRBJ1-2; D possibly corresponds to TRBD1 (5 bases). V was cut by 1 base and J by 2 bases, with 11 bases left in between. Germline loops: CDR1 GTSNPN, CDR2 SVGIG (reference sequence). This CDR3 contains 14 residues. The CDR3 DNA reads TGTGCCTGGAGTGGCGGGGGGACCAACTATGGCTACACCTTC. Its protein product is CAWSGGGTNYGYTF.

This rearrangement joins TRBV5-1 to TRBJ2-4, with TRBD2 matching over 7 bases. Germline CDR1 reads SGHRS; CDR2 reads YFSETQ. The CDR3 runs to 15 residues. Trimming cost V 4 bases and J 0 bases; bases outside gene matches: 4. DNA for the CDR3: TGCGCCAGCAGCCCGGGGGGTGTAGCCAAAAACATTCAGTACTTC. Amino acid sequence: CASSPGGVAKNIQYF.

The chain combines TRBV9 with TRBJ2-5; D is unresolved. CDR3 size: 15 residues. Germline CDR1 SGDLS, CDR2 YYNGEE. Trimming pared 0 bases from V and 5 bases from J, leaving 14 bases between. CDR3 in amino acids: CASSVGEPLGETQYF. The CDR3, as DNA: TGTGCCAGCAGCGTAGGGGAACCCTTGGGGGAGACCCAGTACTTC.

This clone occurred a few times. The chain couples TRBV19 to TRBJ2-7; 10 nucleotides agree with TRBD2. The germline V gene has CDR1 LNHDA and CDR2 SQIVND (reference sequence). This CDR3 region has 14 residues. After removal of 5 bases from V and 4 bases from J, the junction contained 5 bases not matched to a gene. CDR3 loop: CASSLAGAGYEQYF. CDR3 in DNA: TGTGCCAGTAGTCTAGCGGGAGCGGGATACGAGCAGTACTTC.

V usage is TRBV6-1 and J usage is TRBJ1-4; D call uncertain. V was pared by 7 bases and J by 7 bases, with 10 bases between. CDR3 length: 12 residues. Germline CDR1 is MNHNS and CDR2 is SASEGT. The CDR3 bases are TGTGCCAGCACCGCCCCAAGTGAAAAACTGTTTTTT. Residues: CASTAPSEKLFF.